This T cell receptor beta chain appears in the sequencing data of a study of blood T cell repertoires in COVID-19. About the study: The analysed material was cDNA or gDNA that came from T cells, B-cell-depleted T cells, or PBMCs.

Authors' processing steps: Amplification from reference gene primers served as the basis for estimated nucleated cell counts. This table comes from immunoSEQ multiplex PCR, and its TCRdb copy is limited to in-frame clones, with some not included. The V and J calls and clone size are taken from that table; D and trimming were inferred from the DNA. The sample includes about 310,000 clones, roughly 86% of them seen just once. V shed 2 bases and J shed 3 bases, with 5 bases lying between them. From germline, CDR1 is LNHNV and CDR2 YYDKDF (reference sequence). This CDR3 has 13 residues. The sequenced sample was PBMCs or T cells enriched from blood (not recorded which). This clonotype was sampled from a young woman who had recovered from COVID-19. The chain employs TRBV15 and TRBJ1-3; D is ambiguous. The CDR3 loop is CATSRKSGNTIYF. The CDR3, as DNA: TGTGCCACCAGCAGAAAGAGTGGAAACACCATATATTTT.